The 9 T cell receptor beta chains in this list originate from one sample, sequenced in a study of blood T cell repertoires in COVID-19 (dated by TCRdb to the early 2020s). Library method: the immunoSEQ multiplex PCR assay. Entries here come from immuneACCESS through TCRdb and include only in-frame sequences with V and J called. Some clones fail to appear in such tables; in the studies checked, an unresolved V gene covers under half of the shortfall, and the cause of the remainder is unknown. In this sample the table shows around 80,000 clones, 80% of which occur a single time. Of the sample, 4.5% to 5.5% falls within the top ten clones. Material for sequencing was peripheral blood. These receptors came from a woman in her seventies with acute or convalescent COVID-19.

As for this clone: This CDR3 is also generated by other DNA sequences in the sample. V usage is TRBV19 and J usage is TRBJ1-3, with 8 bases aligning to TRBD1. The CDR3 runs 14 residues. The V gene end was trimmed by 6 bases and the J gene end by 2 bases; junction bases not matched to a gene: 3. The V gene's germline CDR1 is LNHDA and CDR2 SQIVND (reference sequence). CDR3 DNA: TGTGCCAGTAGCACGACAGGGGCTGGAAACACCATATATTTT. This gives the protein CASSTTGAGNTIYF.

The V gene is TRBV6-2 or TRBV6-3, the J gene TRBJ2-7, with 8 bases aligning to TRBD1. The length of the CDR3 is 14 residues. Germline trimming cut 4 bases from V and 1 base from J; bases unmatched to any gene: 3. CDR1 is MNHEY, CDR2 SVGEGT, per germline. CDR3 loop: CASSFTGGSYEQYF. In DNA form, the CDR3 reads TGTGCCAGCAGTTTCACAGGGGGGTCCTACGAGCAGTACTTC.

Only one count was recorded for this clone. The V gene is TRBV29-1, the J gene TRBJ2-2; the D is unclear. Germline CDR1 reads SQVTM; CDR2 reads ANQGSEA. V shed 2 bases and J shed 2 bases, with 9 bases lying between them. The CDR3 spans 14 residues. The CDR3: CSVEFGLNTGELFF. CDR3 DNA: TGCAGCGTTGAATTTGGGCTAAACACCGGGGAGCTGTTTTTT.

This clone was seen a single time. Here the CDR3 reads CASSDLAGEETQYF. CDR3 DNA: TGTGCCAGCAGTGATCTAGCGGGGGAAGAGACCCAGTACTTC. The chain has TRBV3-1 (or the pseudogene TRBV3-2) and TRBJ2-5; 10 positions agree with TRBD2. Germline-derived CDR1 and CDR2 are LGHDT and YNNKEL (reference sequence). After removal of 6 bases from V and 3 bases from J, the junction contained 4 bases not matched to a gene. This CDR3 region has 14 residues.

The chain joins TRBV9 to TRBJ2-2; D gene unclear. Per germline, CDR1 SGDLS and CDR2 YYNGEE. The CDR3 length is 12 residues. V lost 0 bases and J lost 6, with 3 bases in between. CDR3 amino acids: CASSVASGELFF. CDR3 DNA: TGTGCCAGCAGCGTAGCATCCGGGGAGCTGTTTTTT.

This chain joins TRBV11-2 and TRBJ2-7, with 11 bases fitting TRBD2. The CDR3 runs to 14 residues. Germline V lookup: CDR1 SGHAT, CDR2 FQNNGV. The V segment lost 6 bases and the J segment 3 bases; nucleotides outside the gene matches: 4. This CDR3 is CASSPLAGGYEQYF. In DNA, the CDR3 is TGTGCCAGCAGTCCTCTAGCGGGGGGCTACGAGCAGTACTTC.

Regarding this clone: Other DNA sequences of this sample code for an identical CDR3. The genes are TRBV24-1 and TRBJ1-5, with D perhaps matching TRBD1 (5 bases). Trimming took off 4 bases at V and 0 bases at J, with 12 bases between the two ends. Germline V CDR1 and CDR2: KGHDR, SFDVKD. CDR3 length: 16 residues. The DNA for the CDR3 is TGTGCCACCAGTGACCACCGGGGGTATAGCAATCAGCCCCAGCATTTT. Its translation is CATSDHRGYSNQPQHF.

The chain joins TRBV14 to TRBJ1-2; D perhaps matches TRBD1 (5 bases). This CDR3 is 17 amino acids long. The V and J ends lost 4 bases and 1 base respectively, with 19 bases between them. The germline gives CDR1 SGHDN, CDR2 FVKESK. This CDR3 is CASSPTYRRGGNYGYTF. CDR3 nucleotide sequence: TGTGCCAGCAGCCCGACTTACCGACGGGGGGGTAACTATGGCTACACCTTC.

The gene calls are TRBV5-1 and TRBJ2-1; TRBD2 agrees at 12 bases. The CDR3 loop spans 20 amino acids. Unmatched junction bases numbered 15, after V lost 2 bases and J lost 3 bases. CDR1 is SGHRS and CDR2 is YFSETQ in the germline V gene. CDR3 residues: CASSLRLAGEMTRLYNEQFF. CDR3 nucleotides: TGCGCCAGCAGCTTAAGACTAGCGGGGGAGATGACCCGACTCTACAATGAGCAGTTCTTC.